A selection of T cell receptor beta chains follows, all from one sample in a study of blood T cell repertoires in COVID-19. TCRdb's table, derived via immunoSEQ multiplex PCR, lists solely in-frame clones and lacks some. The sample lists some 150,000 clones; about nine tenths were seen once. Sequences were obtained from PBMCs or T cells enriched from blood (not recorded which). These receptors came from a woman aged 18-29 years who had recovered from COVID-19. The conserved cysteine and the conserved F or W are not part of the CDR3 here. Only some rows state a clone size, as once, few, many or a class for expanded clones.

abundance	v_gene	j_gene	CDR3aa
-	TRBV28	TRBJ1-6	ASSLSWEDNSPLH
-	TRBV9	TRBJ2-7	ASSPQGALAYEQY
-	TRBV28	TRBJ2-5	ASIKTSGKETQY
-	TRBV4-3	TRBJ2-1	ASSQERDNEQF
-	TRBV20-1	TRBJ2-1	SASKTGLAGGNEQF
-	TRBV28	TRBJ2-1	ASRGPGLNEQF
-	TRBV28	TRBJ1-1	ASRPVGGNTEAF
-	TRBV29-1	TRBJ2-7	SVEPITGGNFYEQY
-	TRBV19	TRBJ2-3	ASSPRQGLGSTDTQY
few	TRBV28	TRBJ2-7	ASSFGARAEQY
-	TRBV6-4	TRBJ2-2	ASSRTGTGDTGELF
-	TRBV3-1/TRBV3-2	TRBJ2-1	ASSPEQGIRFHNEQF
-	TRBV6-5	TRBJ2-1	ASSNSGTSNDEQF
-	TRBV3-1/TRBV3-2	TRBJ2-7	ASSQDRGYEQY
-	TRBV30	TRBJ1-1	AWTAEYTEAF
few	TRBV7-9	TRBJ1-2	ASSRGRVDGYT
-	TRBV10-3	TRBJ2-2	AISRLAGELNTGELF
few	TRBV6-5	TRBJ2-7	ASSYGLEAAYEQY
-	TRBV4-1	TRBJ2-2	ASSQLSRGGTGELF
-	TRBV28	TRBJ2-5	ASSFPPRAMQETQY
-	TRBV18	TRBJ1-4	ASSPKLYEKLF
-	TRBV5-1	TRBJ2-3	ASSLEAGVATQY
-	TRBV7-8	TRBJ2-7	ASSLWDSTSYEQY
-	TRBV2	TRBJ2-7	ASIGKLYEQY
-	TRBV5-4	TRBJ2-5	ASSPGDSTRGETQY
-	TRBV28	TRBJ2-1	ASSFPPSGSSYNEQF
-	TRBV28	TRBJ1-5	ASILGGYTGRGQPQH
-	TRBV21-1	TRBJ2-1	ASTAAGVYNEQF
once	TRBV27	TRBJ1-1	ASSLTGGVTEAF
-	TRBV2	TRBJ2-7	ASWDTRAPPYEQY
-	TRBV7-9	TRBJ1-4	ASSLVEGTNEKLF
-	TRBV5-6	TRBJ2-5	ASGWGQGSNETQY
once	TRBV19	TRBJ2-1	ASGTSGSRANEQF
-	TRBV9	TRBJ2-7	ASSVGGGQGNYEQY
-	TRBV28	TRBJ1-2	ASSSIDSYNYGYT
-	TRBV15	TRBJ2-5	ATSRVAGQGETQY
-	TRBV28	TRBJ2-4	ASSLSPLAGPIQY
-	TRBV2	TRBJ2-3	ASKAGDTDTQY
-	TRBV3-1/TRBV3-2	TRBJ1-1	ASRQGLLTEAF